Below, 4 T cell receptor beta chains from the same sample are listed, as sequenced in a study of T cell repertoires in cytomegalovirus infection. TCRdb called the reads again in MiXCR, with one record for every CDR3 protein. Of under 850,000 distinct CDR3 sequences in the sample, roughly 35% are singletons; the top ten hold around 3%. What was sequenced was PBMCs. The receptors here all came from a human donor in good health (CMV status not recorded). Some clones in this sample may be carry-over from other donors' samples.

This clonotype was counted a few times. The chain combines TRBV7-8 with TRBJ2-1, with 12 bases matching TRBD2. Trimming at V came to 5 bases and at J to 8 bases, leaving 4 bases not matched to a gene. Germline CDR1 is SGHVS and CDR2 is FQNEAQ. The length of the CDR3 is 14 residues. The CDR3 is CASSRLAGADEQFF. The CDR3 DNA is TGTGCCAGCAGCAGACTAGCGGGAGCAGATGAGCAGTTCTTC.

This sequence joins TRBV10-3 and TRBJ1-4, with D unclear. The CDR3 has 14 amino acids. Germline V gene data show CDR1 as ENHRY and CDR2 as SYGVKD. Trimming stripped 3 bases from V and 1 base from J, with 6 bases between. The CDR3: CAISESVTNEKLFF. The CDR3 DNA reads TGTGCCATCAGTGAATCGGTAACTAATGAAAAACTGTTTTTT.

The rearrangement joins TRBV28 to TRBJ2-7; the D is unclear. This CDR3 has 12 amino acids. Trimming removed 5 bases at V and 5 bases at J, with 10 bases between. Germline V gene sequence: CDR1 MDHEN, CDR2 SYDVKM. For the CDR3, the DNA is TGTGCCAGCAGTGCGGTGGGTGACGAGCAGTACTTC. Its protein product is CASSAVGDEQYF.

This clonotype was seen only a few times. The chain combines TRBV3-1 with TRBJ2-1; perhaps TRBD2 as D (5 bases). The V end was cut by 0 bases, the J end by 5 bases, with 14 bases between. Germline CDR1 is LGHDT and CDR2 is YNNKEL (reference sequence). The CDR3 has 16 residues. The CDR3 nucleotides are TGTGCCAGCAGCCAAGATGGCCGGACTGGCCACAATGAGCAGTTCTTC. Encoded protein: CASSQDGRTGHNEQFF.